The clone carrying this T cell receptor (beta chain) was detected only a few times. Its matching antigen is unknown. The sample belongs to a study of cytomegalovirus exposure and HLA in healthy donors. Study conclusions and caveats: While the bulk of TCR sequences proved rare, some public TCRs turned up in many donors.

The donors were members of the validation cohort comprising some 130 subjects, separate from the approximately 630-subject first cohort. Profiling relied on immunoSEQ multiplex PCR, and the TCRdb table lists in-frame clones only, not all of them. Here the sample spans about 73,000 clones, 70% to 90% being singletons. Germline V gene lookup returns CDR1 MNHEY and CDR2 SVGAGI. The CDR3 is made up of 13 amino acids. The V and J ends lost 6 bases and 9 bases respectively, with 17 bases between them. This clonotype was obtained from a young woman in good health and CMV-seropositive. Sequenced sample: PBMCs. V is TRBV6-5 and J is TRBJ1-2; D may be TRBD1 (5 bases). The CDR3 DNA reads TGTGCCAGCAGCAGGACACGGTGGTGGAGCTACACCTTC. It translates to CASSRTRWWSYTF.